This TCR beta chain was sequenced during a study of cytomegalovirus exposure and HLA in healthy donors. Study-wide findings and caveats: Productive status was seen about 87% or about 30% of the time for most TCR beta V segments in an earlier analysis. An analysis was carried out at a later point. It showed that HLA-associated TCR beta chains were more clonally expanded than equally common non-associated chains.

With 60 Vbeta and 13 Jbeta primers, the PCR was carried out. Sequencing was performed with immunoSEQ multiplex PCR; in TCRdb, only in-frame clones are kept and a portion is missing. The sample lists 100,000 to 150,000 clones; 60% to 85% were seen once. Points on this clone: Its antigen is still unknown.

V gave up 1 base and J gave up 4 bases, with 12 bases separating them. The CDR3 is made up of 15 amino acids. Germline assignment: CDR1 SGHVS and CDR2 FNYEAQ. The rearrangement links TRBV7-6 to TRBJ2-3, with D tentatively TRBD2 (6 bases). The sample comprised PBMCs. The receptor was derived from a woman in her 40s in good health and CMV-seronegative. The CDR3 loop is CASSLGGIAADTQYF. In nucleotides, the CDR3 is TGTGCCAGCAGCTTAGGGGGGATAGCGGCAGATACGCAGTATTTT.